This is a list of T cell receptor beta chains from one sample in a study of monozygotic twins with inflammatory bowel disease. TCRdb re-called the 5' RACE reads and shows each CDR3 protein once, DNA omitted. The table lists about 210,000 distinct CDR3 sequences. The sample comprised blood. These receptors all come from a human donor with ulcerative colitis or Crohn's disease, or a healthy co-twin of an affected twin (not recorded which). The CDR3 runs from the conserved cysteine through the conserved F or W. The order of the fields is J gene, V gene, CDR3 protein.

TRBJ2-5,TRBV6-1,CASKWGAVQETQYF
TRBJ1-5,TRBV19,CASSIRIPINQPQHF
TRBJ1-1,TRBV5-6,CASSSLGGMTEAFF
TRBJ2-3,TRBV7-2,CASSLANVPGADTQYF
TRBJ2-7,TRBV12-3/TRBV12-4,CASSFGTIHYEQYF
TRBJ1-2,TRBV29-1,CSVGPQGYGYTF
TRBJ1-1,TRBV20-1,CSASPPGGNTEAFF
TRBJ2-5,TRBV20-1,CSARVGSLTQETQYF
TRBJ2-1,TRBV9,CASSPGEVFSNEQFF
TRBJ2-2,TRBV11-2,CASSGQITGELFF
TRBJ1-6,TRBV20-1,CSARDTSYNSPLHF
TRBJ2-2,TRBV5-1,CASRVGAPGELFF
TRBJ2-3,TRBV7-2,CASSLSFGAGVTDTQYF
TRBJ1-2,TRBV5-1,CASSEGDLNYGYTF
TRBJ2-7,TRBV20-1,CSAQENYEQYF
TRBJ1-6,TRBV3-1,CASSHGVLPNSPLHF
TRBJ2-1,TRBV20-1,CSATGLAGVSYNEQFF
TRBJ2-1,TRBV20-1,CSAASGGDYEQFF
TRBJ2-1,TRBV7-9,CASSASLGWDNEQFF
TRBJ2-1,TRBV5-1,CASSLTPGGYSYNEQFF
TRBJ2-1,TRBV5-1,CASSLEAWDRGNDEQFF
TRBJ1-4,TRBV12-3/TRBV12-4,CASSWGGPINEKLFF
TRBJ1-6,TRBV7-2,CASSSDGKFNSPLHF
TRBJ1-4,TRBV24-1,CATSDSRGDGEKLFF
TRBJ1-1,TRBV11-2,CASLGGQQNTEAFF
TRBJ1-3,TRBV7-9,CASSSGSSGNTIYF
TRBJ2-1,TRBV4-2,CASSRGTSGGARTYNEQFF
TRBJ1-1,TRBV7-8,CASSLSQLFEAFF
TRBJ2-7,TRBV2,CASRTGQYEQYF
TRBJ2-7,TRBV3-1,CASSQTSGGREQYF
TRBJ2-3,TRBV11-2,CASSLEGGLPDTQYF
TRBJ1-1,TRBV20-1,CSARVDRGSTEAFF
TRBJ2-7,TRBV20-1,CSARPRPSSYEQYF
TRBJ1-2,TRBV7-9,CASSLGAGRQDSYGYTF
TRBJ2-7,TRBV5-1,CASMRNDDEQYF
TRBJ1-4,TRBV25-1,CVSSLSSTNEKLFF
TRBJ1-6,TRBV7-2,CASSFREGNSPLHF
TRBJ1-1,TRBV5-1,CASSLEHSMNTEAFF
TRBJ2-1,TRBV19,CASSMGLSSYNEQFF
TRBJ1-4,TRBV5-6,CASSPGGGRNEKLFF
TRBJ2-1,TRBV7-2,CASSLEGGGSYNEQFF
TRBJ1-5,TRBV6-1,CARGWNQPQHF
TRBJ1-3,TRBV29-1,CSVRTGGLTGNTIYF
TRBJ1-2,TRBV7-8,CASSSQTGGLSYGYTF
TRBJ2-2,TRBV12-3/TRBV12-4,CASSLRAGGAGELFF
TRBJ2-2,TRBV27,CASSTRLAGVQNTGELFF
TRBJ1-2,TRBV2,CASSDRGVYHGYTF